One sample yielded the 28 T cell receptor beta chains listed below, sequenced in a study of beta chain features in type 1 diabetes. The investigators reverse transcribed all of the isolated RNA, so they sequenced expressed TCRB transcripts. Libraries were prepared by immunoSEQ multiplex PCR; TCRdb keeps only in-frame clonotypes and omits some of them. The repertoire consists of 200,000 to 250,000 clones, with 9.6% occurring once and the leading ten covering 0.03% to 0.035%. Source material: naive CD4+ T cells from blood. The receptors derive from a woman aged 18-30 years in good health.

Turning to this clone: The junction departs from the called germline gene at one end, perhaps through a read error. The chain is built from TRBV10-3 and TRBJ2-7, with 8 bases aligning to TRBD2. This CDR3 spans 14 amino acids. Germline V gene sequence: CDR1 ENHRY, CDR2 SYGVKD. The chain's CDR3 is CAISGTSGGLITFF. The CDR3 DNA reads TGTGCCATCAGTGGTACTAGCGGAGGCCTCATCACCTTCTTC.

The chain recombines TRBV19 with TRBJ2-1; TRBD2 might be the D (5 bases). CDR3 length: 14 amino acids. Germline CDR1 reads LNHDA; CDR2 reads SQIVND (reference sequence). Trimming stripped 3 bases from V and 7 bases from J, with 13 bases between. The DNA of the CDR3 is TGTGCCAGTAGTATCGTGAGCGGCCAAAATGAGCAGTTCTTC. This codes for CASSIVSGQNEQFF.

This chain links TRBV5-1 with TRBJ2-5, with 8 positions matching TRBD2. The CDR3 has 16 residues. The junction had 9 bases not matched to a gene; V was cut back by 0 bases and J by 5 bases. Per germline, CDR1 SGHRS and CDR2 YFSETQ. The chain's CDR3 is CASSLAGGAGVETQYF. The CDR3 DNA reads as TGCGCCAGCAGCTTGGCCGGAGGAGCGGGAGTGGAGACCCAGTACTTC.

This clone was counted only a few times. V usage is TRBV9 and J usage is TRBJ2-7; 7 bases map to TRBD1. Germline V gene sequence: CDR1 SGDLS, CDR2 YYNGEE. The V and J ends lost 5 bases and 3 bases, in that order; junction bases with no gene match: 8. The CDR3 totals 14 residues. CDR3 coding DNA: TGTGCCAGCAGTGCCGGGACAGAGAGCTACGAGCAGTACTTC. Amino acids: CASSAGTESYEQYF.

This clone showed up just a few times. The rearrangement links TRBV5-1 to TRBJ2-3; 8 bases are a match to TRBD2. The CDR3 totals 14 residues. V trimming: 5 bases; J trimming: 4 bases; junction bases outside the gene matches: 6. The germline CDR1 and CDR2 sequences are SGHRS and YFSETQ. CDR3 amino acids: CASRTTSVSDTQYF. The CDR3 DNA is TGCGCCAGCAGAACGACTAGCGTCTCAGATACGCAGTATTTT.

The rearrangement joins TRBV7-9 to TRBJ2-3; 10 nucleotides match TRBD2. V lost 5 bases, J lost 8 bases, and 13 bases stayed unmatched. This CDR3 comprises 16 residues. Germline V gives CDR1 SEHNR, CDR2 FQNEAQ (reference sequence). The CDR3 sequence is CASSGTGTSVRGTQYF. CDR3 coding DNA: TGTGCCAGCAGCGGAACCGGGACTAGCGTTAGGGGTACGCAGTATTTT. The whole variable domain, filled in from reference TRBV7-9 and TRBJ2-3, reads DTGVSQNPRHKITKRGQNVTFRCDPISEHNRLYWYRQTLGQGPEFLTYFQNEAQLEKSRLLSDRFSAERPKGSFSTLEIQRTEQGDSAMYLCASSGTGTSVRGTQYFGPGTRLTVL.

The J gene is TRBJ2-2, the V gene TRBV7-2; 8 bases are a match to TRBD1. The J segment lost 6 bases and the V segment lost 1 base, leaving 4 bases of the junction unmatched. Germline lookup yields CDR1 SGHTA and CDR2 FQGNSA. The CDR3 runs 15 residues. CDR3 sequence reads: CASSLGQTGAGELFF. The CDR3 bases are TGTGCCAGCAGCTTAGGTCAGACAGGGGCCGGGGAGCTGTTTTTT. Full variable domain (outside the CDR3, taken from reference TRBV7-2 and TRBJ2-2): GAGVSQSPSNKVTEKGKDVELRCDPISGHTALYWYRQSLGQGLEFLIYFQGNSAPDKSGLPSDRFSAERTGGSVSTLTIQRTQQEDSAVYLCASSLGQTGAGELFFGEGSRLTVL.

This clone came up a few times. The CDR3 DNA reads as TGTGCCAGCAGCTTAACGTTTTTTCGGAGCGGGGGGAACAATGAGCAGTTCTTC. It specifies CASSLTFFRSGGNNEQFF. The rearrangement joins TRBV7-3 to TRBJ2-1; 9 positions match TRBD2. After removal of 0 bases from V and 5 bases from J, the junction contained 11 bases not matched to a gene. Per germline, CDR1 SGHTA and CDR2 FQGTGA. This CDR3 contains 18 residues.

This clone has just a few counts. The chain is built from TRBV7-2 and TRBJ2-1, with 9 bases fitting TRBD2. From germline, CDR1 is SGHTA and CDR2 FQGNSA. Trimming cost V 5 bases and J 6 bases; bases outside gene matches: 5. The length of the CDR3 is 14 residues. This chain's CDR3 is CASSVISGSNEQFF. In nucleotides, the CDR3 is TGTGCCAGCAGCGTCATTAGCGGGAGCAATGAGCAGTTCTTC.

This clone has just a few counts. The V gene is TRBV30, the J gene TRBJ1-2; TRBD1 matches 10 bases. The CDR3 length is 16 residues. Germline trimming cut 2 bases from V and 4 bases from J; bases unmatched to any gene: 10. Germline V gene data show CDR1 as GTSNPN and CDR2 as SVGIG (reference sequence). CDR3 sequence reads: CAWSWEVRDRGYGYTF. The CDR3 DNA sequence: TGTGCCTGGAGTTGGGAAGTAAGGGACAGGGGCTATGGCTACACCTTC.

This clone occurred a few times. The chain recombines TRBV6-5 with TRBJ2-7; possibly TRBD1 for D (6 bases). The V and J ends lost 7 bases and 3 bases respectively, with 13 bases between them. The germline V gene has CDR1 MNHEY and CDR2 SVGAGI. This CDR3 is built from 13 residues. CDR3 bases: TGTGCCAGCACGCTGGGGGCCCTCTACGAGCAGTACTTC. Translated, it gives CASTLGALYEQYF.

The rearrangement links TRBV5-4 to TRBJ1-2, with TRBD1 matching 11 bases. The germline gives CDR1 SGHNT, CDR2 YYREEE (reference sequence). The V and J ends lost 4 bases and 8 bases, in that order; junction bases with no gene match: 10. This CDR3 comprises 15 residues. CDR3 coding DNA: TGTGCCAGCAGCGGGGCGCGGACAGGGGGCCAAGGCTACACCTTC. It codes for CASSGARTGGQGYTF. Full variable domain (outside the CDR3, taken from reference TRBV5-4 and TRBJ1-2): ETGVTQSPTHLIKTRGQQVTLRCSSQSGHNTVSWYQQALGQGPQFIFQYYREEENGRGNFPPRFSGLQFPNYSSELNVNALELDDSALYLCASSGARTGGQGYTFGSGTRLTVV.

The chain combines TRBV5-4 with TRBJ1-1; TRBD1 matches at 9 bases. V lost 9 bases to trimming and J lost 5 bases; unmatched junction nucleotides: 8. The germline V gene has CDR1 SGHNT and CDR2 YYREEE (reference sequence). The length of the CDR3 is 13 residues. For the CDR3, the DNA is TGTGCCAACTCAAGGGGACAGGGTACTGAAGCTTTCTTT. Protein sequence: CANSRGQGTEAFF.

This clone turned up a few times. The CDR3 DNA reads as TGTGCCAGCAGCCCCGACAGGGGGCAGTACAATGAGCAGTTCTTC. Translation gives CASSPDRGQYNEQFF. The gene calls are TRBV7-9 and TRBJ2-1; 10 bases agree with TRBD1. Germline V gene sequence: CDR1 SEHNR, CDR2 FQNEAQ (reference sequence). The CDR3 has 15 amino acids. With V trimmed by 5 bases and J by 4 bases, 5 bases remained unmatched.

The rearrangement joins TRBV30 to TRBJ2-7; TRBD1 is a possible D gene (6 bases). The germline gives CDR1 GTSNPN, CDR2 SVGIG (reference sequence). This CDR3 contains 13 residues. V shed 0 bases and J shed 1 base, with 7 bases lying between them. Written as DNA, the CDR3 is TGTGCCTGGAGTGTAGGGACATCCTACGAGCAGTACTTC. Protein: CAWSVGTSYEQYF.

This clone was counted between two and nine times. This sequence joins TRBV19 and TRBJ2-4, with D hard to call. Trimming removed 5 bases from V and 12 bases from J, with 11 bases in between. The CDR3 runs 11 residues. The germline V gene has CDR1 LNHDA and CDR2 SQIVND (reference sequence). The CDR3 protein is CASSPRGTQYF. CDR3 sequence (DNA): TGTGCCAGTAGTCCGCGAGGCACTCAGTACTTC.

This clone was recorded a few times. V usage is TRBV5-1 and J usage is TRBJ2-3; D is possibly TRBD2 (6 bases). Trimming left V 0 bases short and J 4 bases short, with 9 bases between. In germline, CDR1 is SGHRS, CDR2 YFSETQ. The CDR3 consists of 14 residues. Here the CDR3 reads CASSLGLVSDTQYF. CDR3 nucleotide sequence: TGCGCCAGCAGCTTGGGACTAGTGTCAGATACGCAGTATTTT.

The CDR3 reads CASSKGDYEQYF. The CDR3 nucleotides are TGTGCCAGCAGCAAGGGAGACTACGAGCAGTACTTC. The chain carries TRBV21-1 and TRBJ2-7; TRBD2 reflects the table's D call only, with no check against the DNA. TRBV21-1 has pseudogene status. This CDR3 is built from 12 residues.

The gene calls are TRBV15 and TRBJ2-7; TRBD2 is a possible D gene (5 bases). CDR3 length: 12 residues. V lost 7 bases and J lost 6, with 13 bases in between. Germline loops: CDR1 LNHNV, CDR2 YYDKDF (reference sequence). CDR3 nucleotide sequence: TGTGCCACCACTCGGGATTCGAGCGAGCAGTACTTC. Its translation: CATTRDSSEQYF.

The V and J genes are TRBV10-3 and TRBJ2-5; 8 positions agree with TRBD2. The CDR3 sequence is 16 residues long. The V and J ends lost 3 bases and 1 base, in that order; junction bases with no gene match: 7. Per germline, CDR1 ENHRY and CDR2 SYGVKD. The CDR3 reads CAISDTAGGVQETQYF. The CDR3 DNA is TGTGCCATCAGTGACACCGCGGGAGGAGTCCAAGAGACCCAGTACTTC.

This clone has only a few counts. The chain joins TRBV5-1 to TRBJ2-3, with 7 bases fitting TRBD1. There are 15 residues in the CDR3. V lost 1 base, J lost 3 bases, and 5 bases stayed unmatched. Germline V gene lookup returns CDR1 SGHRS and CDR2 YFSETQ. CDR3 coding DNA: TGCGCCAGCAGCTTGACAGGCAGGGGGACAGATACGCAGTATTTT. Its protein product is CASSLTGRGTDTQYF.

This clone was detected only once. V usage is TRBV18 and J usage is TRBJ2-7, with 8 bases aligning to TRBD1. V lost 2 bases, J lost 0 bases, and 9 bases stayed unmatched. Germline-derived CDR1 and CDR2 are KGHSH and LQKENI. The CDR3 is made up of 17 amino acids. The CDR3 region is CASSPGLWDRRSYEQYF. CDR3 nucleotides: TGTGCCAGCTCACCAGGCCTATGGGACAGGCGCTCCTACGAGCAGTACTTC.

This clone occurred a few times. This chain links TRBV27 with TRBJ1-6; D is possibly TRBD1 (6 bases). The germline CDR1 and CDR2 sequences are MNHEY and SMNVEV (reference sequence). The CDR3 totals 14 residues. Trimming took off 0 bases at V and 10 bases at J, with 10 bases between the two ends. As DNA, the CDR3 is TGTGCCAGCAGTTTATCGGGGGCCCGGTCACCCCTCCACTTT. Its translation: CASSLSGARSPLHF.

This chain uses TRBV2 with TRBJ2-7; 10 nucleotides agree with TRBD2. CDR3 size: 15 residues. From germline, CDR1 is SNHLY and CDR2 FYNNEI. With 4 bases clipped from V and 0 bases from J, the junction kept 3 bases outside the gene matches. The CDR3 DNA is TGTGCCAGCAGTGGTAGCGGGAGGAGCTCCTACGAGCAGTACTTC. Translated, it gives CASSGSGRSSYEQYF.

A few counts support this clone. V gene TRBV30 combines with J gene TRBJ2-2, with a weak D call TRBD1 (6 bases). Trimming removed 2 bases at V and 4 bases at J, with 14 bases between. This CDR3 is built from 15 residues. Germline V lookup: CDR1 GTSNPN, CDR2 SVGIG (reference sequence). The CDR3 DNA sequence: TGTGCCTGGAGTATGGGGGCGCGTAGCACCGGGGAGCTGTTTTTT. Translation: CAWSMGARSTGELFF.

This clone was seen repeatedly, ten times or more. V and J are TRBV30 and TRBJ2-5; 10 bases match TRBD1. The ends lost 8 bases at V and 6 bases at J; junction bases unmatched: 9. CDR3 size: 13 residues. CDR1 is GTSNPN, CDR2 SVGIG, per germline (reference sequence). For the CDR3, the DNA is TGTGCCAGTCGCCGGGACAGGGGAAAGACCCAGTACTTC. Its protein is CASRRDRGKTQYF.

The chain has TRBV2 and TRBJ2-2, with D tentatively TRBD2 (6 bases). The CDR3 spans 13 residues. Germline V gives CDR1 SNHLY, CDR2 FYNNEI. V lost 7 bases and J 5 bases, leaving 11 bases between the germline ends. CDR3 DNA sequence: TGTGCCAGCAAGGAGGGCTTGACCGGGGAGCTGTTTTTT. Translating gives CASKEGLTGELFF.

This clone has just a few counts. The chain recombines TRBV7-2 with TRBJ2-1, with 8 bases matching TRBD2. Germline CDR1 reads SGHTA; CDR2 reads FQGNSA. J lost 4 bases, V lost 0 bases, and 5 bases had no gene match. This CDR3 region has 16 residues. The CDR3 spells CASSLAQAGAYNEQFF. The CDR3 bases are TGTGCCAGCAGCTTAGCTCAAGCGGGGGCATACAATGAGCAGTTCTTC.